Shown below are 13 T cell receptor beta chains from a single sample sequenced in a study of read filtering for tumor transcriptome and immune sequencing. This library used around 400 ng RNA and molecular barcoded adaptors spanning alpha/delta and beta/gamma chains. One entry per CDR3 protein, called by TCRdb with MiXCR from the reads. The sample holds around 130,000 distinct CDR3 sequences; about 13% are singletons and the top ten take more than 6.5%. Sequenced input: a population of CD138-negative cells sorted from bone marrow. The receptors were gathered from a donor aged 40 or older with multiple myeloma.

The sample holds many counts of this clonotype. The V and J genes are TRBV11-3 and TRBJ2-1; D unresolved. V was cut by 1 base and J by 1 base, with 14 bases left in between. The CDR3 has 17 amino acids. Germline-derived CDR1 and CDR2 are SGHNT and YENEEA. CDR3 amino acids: CASSLGSRLGSYNEQFF. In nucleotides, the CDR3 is TGTGCCAGCAGCTTAGGGTCCCGACTGGGATCCTACAATGAGCAGTTCTTC.

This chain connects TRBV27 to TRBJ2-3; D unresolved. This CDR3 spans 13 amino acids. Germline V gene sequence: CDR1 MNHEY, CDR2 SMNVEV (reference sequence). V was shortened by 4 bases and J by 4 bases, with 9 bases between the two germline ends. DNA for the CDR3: TGTGCCAGCAGTTCAGTCGTCCCAGATACGCAGTATTTT. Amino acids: CASSSVVPDTQYF.

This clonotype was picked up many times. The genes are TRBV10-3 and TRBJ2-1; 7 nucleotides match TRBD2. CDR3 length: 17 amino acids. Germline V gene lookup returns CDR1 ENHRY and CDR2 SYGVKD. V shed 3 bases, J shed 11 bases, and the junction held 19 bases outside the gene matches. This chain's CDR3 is CAISDSIGGRESGKQFF. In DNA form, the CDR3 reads TGTGCCATCAGTGATAGCATCGGCGGGAGAGAATCAGGGAAGCAGTTCTTC.

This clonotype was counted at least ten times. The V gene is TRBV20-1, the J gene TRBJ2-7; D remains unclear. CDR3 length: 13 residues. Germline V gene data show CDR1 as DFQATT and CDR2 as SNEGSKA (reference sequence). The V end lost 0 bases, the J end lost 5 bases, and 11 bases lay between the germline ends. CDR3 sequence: CSARDLRGDEQYF. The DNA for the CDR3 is TGCAGTGCTAGAGATCTTCGTGGAGACGAGCAGTACTTC.

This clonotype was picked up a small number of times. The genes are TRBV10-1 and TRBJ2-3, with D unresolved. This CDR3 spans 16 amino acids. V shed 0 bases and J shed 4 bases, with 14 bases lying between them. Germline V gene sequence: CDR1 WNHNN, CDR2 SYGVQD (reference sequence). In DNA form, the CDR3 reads TGCGCCAGCAGTGAGTCGCAGACCGCTTTACCAGATACGCAGTATTTT. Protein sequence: CASSESQTALPDTQYF.

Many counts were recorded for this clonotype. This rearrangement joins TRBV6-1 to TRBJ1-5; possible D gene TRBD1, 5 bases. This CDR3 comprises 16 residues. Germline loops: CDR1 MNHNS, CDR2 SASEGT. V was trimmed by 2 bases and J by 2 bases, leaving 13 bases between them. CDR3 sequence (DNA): TGTGCCAGCAGTGAAAGGCAGGGTCAACGCAATCAGCCCCAGCATTTT. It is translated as CASSERQGQRNQPQHF.

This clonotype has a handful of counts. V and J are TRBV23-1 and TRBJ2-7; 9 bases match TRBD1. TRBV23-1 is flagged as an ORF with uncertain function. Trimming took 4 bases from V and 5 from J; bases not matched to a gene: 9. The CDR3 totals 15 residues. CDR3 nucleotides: TGCGCCAGCAGTCCCGGAAACCGGGACAGGGACGAGCAGTACTTC. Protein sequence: CASSPGNRDRDEQYF.

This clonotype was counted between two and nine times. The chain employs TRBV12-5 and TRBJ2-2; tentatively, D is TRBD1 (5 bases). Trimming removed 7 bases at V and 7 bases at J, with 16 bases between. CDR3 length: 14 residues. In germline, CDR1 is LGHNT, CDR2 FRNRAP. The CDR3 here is CASVNGARIGELFF. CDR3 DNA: TGTGCTAGTGTGAATGGGGCGCGGATCGGGGAGCTGTTTTTT.

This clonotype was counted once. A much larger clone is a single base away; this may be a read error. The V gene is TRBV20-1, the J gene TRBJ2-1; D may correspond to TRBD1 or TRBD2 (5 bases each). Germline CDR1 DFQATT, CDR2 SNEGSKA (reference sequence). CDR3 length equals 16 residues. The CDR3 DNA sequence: TGCGGTGCTAGATCCCCGGGACCCTGGGTCTGGAATGAGCAGTTCTTC. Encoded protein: CGARSPGPWVWNEQFF.

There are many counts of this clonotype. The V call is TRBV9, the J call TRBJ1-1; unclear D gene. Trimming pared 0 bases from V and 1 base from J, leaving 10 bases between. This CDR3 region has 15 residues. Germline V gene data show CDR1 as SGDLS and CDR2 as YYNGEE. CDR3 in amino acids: CASSVVGHPNTEAFF. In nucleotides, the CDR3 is TGTGCCAGCAGCGTAGTAGGCCACCCGAACACTGAAGCTTTCTTT.

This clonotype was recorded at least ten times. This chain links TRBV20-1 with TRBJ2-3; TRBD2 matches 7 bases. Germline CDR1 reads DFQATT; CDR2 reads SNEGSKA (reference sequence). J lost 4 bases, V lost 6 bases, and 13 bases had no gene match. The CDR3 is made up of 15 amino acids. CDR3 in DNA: TGCAGTGCAGGGATCGGAGCGGGAATAGCAGATACGCAGTATTTT. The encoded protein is CSAGIGAGIADTQYF.

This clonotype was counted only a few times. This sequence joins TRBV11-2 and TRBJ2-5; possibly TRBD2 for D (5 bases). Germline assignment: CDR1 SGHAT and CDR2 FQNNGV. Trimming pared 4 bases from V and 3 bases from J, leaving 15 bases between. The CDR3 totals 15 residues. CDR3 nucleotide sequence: TGTGCCAGCAGCTCCCGATCGGACGGGGAAGAGACCCAGTACTTC. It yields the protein CASSSRSDGEETQYF.

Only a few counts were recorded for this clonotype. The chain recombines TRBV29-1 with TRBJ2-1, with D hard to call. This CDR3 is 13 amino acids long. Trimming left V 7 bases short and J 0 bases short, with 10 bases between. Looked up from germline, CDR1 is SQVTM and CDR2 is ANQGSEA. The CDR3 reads CSGQLSSYNEQFF. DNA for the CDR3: TGCAGCGGTCAACTTAGCTCCTACAATGAGCAGTTCTTC.